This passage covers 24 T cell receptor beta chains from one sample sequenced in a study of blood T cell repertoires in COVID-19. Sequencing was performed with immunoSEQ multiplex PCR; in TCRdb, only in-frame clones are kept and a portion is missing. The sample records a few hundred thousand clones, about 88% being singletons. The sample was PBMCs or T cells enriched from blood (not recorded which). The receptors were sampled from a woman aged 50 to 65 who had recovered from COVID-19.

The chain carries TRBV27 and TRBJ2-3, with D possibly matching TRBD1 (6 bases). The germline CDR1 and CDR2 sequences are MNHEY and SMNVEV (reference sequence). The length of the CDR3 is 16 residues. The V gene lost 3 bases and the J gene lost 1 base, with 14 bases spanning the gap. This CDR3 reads CASSFGWSGGTDTQYF. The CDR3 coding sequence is TGTGCCAGCAGTTTCGGGTGGTCAGGGGGCACAGATACGCAGTATTTT.

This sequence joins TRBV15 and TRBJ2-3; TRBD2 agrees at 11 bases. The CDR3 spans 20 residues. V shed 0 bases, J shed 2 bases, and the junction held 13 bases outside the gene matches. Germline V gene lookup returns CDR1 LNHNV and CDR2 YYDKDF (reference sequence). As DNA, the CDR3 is TGTGCCACCAGCAGAGATTTTTCGACTAGCGGGATGAGGTTCACAGATACGCAGTATTTT. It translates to CATSRDFSTSGMRFTDTQYF.

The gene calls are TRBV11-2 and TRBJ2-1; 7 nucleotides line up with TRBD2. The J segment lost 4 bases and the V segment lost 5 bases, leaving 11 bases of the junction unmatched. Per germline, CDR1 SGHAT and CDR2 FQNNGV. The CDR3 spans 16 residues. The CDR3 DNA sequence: TGTGCCAGCAGCGACCGGGAGGCCTATCGGTACAATGAGCAGTTCTTC. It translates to CASSDREAYRYNEQFF.

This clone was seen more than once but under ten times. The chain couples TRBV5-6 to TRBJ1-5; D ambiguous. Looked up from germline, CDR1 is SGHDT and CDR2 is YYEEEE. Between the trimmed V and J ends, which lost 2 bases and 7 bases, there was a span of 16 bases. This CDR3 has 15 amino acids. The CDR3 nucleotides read TGTGCCAGCAGCTTTACTAAAGGGAGAGGACAGCCCCAGCATTTT. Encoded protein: CASSFTKGRGQPQHF.

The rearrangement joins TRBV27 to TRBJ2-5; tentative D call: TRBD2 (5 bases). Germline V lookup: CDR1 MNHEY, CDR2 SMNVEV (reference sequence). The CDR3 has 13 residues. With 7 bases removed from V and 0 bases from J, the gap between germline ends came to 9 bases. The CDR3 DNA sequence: TGTGCCAGCAATTCCGGGAACCAAGAGACCCAGTACTTC. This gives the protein CASNSGNQETQYF.

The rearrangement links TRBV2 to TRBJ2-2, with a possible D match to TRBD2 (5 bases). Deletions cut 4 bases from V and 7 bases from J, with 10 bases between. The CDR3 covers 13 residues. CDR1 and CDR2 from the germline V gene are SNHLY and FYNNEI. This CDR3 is CASSGTPGGELFF. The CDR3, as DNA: TGTGCCAGCAGTGGGACTCCTGGCGGGGAGCTGTTTTTT.

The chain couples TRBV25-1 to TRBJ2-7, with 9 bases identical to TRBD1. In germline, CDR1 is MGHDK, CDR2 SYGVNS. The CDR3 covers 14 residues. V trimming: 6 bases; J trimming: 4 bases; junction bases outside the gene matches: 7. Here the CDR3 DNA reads TGTGCCAGCAGGACACAGGGGGCCCCTTACGAGCAGTACTTC. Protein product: CASRTQGAPYEQYF.

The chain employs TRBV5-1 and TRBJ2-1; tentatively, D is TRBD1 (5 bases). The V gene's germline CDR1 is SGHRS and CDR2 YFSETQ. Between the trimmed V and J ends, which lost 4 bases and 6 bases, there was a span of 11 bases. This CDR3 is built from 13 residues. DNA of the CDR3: TGCGCCAGCAGCATAAGGACAACCAATGAGCAGTTCTTC. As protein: CASSIRTTNEQFF. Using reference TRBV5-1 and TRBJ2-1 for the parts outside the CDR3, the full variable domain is KAGVTQTPRYLIKTRGQQVTLSCSPISGHRSVSWYQQTPGQGLQFLFEYFSETQRNKGNFPGRFSGRQFSNSRSEMNVSTLELGDSALYLCASSIRTTNEQFFGPGTRLTVL.

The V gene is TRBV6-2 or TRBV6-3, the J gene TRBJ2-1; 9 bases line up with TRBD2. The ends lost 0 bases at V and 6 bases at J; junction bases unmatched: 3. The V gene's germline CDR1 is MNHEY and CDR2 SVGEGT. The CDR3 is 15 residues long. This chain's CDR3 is CASSYSREGPNEQFF. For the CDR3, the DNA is TGTGCCAGCAGTTACTCGCGGGAGGGCCCCAATGAGCAGTTCTTC.

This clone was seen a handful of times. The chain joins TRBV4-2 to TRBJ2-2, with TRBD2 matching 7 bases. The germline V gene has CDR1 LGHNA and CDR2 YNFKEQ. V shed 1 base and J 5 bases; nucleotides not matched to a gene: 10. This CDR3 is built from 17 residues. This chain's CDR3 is CASSQVSDGRNTGELFF. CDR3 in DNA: TGTGCCAGCAGCCAAGTATCTGACGGGAGGAATACCGGGGAGCTGTTTTTT.

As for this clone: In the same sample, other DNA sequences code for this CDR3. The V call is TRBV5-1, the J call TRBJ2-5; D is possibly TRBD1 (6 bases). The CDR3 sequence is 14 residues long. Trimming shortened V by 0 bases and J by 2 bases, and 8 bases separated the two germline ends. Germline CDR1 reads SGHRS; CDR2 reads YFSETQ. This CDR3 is CASSLVGQQETQYF. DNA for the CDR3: TGCGCCAGCAGCTTGGTTGGACAGCAAGAGACCCAGTACTTC.

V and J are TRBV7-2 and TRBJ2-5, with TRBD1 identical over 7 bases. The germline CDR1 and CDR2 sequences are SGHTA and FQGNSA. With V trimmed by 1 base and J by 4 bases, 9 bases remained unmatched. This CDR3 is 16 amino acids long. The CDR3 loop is CASSLVGQGVGETQYF. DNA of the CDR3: TGTGCCAGCAGCTTAGTGGGGCAGGGGGTCGGAGAGACCCAGTACTTC.

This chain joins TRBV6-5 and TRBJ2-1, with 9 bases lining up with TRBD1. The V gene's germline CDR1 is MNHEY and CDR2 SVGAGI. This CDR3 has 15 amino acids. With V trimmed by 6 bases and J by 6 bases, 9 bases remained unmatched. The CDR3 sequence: CASRKSGTGSNEQFF. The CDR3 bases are TGTGCCAGCAGGAAGTCCGGGACAGGGAGCAATGAGCAGTTCTTC.

The CDR3 nucleotides read TGTGCCAGCAGTTCTCTGTCCGAGCAGTACTTC. Its translation: CASSSLSEQYF. This chain uses TRBV12-3 or TRBV12-4 with TRBJ2-7; no clear D gene. Trimming took 4 bases from V and 6 from J, leaving 7 bases between them. The CDR3 consists of 11 residues.

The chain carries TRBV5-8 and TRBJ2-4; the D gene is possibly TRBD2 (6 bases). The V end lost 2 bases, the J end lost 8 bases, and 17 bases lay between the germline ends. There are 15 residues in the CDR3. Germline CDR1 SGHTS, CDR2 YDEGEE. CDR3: CASSFKQGRRDIQYF. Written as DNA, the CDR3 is TGTGCCAGCAGCTTCAAGCAGGGAAGGAGGGACATTCAGTACTTC.

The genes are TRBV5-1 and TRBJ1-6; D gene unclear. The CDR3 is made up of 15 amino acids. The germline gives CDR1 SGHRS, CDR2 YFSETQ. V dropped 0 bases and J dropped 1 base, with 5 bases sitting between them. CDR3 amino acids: CASSLARSYNSPLHF. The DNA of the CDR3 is TGCGCCAGCAGCTTGGCTAGGTCCTATAATTCACCCCTCCACTTT.

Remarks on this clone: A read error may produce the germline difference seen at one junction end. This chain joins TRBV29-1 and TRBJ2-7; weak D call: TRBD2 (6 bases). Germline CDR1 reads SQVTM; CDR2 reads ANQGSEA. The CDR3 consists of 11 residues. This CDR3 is CSVEAAGGIHF. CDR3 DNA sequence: TGCAGCGTTGAAGCAGCGGGCGGGATACACTTC.

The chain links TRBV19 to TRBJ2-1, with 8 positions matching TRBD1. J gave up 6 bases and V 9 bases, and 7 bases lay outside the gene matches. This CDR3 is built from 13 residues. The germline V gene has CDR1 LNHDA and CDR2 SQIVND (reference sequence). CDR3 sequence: CASGTGGFNEQFF. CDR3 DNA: TGTGCCAGCGGGACAGGAGGGTTCAATGAGCAGTTCTTC.

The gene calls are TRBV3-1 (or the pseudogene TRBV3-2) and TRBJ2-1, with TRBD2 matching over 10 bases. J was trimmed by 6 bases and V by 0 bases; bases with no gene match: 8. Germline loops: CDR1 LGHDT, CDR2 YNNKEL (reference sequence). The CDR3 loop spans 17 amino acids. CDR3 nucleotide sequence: TGTGCCAGCAGCCAAGAGGTAGCGGGAGGTCTTTCCAATGAGCAGTTCTTC. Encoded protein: CASSQEVAGGLSNEQFF.

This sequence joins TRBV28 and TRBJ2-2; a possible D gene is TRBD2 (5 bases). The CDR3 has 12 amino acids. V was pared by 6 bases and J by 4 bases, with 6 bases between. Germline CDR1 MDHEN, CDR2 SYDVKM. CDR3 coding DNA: TGTGCCAGCAGCACTAGCACCGGGGAGCTGTTTTTT. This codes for CASSTSTGELFF. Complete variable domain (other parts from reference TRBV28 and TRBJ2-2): DVKVTQSSRYLVKRTGEKVFLECVQDMDHENMFWYRQDPGLGLRLIYFSYDVKMKEKGDIPEGYSVSREKKERFSLILESASTNQTSMYLCASSTSTGELFFGEGSRLTVL.

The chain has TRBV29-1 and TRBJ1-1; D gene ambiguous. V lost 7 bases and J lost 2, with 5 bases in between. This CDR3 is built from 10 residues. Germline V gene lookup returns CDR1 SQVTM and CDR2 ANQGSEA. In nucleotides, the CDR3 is TGCAGCGGAGCCAACACTGAAGCTTTCTTT. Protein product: CSGANTEAFF.

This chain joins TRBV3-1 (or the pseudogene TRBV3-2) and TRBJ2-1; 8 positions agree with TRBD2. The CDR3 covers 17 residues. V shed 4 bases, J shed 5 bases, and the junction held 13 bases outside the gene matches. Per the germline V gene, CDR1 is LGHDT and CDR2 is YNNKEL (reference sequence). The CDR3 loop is CASSLFVEREKDNEQFF. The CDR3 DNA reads TGTGCCAGCAGCCTATTTGTCGAGCGGGAGAAAGACAATGAGCAGTTCTTC.

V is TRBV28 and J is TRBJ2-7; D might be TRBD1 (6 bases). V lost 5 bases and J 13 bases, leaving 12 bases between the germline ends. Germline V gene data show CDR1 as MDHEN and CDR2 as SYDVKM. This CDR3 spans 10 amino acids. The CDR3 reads CASSPATGYF. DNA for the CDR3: TGTGCCAGCAGTCCTGCGACAGGTTACTTC.

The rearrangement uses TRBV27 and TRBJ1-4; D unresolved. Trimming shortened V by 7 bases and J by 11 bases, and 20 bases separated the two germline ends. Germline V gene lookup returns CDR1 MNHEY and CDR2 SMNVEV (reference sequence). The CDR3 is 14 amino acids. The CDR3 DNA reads TGTGCCAGCAAGTCAGGACTTGGCTTCGGGAAACTGTTTTTT. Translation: CASKSGLGFGKLFF.